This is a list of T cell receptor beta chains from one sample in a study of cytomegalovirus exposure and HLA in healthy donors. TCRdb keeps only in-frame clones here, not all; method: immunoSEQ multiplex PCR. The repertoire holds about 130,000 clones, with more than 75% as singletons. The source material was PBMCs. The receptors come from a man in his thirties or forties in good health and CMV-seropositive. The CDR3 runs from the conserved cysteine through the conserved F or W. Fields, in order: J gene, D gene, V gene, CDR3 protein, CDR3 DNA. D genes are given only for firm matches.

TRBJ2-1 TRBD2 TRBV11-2 CASISGRHYNEQFF TGTGCCAGCATTAGCGGGAGGCATTACAATGAGCAGTTCTTC
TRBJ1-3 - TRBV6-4 CASSDLTGFRRNTIYF TGTGCCAGCAGTGACTTGACAGGATTCAGAAGAAACACCATATATTTT
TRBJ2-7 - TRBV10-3 CAVSPSSLSYEQYF TGTGCCGTGAGTCCTAGCTCCCTATCCTACGAGCAGTACTTC
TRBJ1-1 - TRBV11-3 CASSLDSSGAEAFF TGTGCCAGCAGCTTAGATTCATCCGGAGCTGAAGCTTTCTTT
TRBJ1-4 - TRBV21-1 CASSSQGGLEKLFF TGTGCCAGCAGCTCCCAAGGAGGGCTTGAAAAACTGTTTTTT
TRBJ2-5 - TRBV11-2 CASSPERGNQETQYF TGTGCCAGCAGCCCCGAGCGAGGAAACCAAGAGACCCAGTACTTC
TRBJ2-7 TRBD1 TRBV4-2 CASSQDTRDSYEQYF TGTGCCAGCAGCCAAGATACCCGGGACAGCTACGAGCAGTACTTC
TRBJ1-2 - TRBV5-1 CASSPLGGGNYGYTF TGCGCCAGCAGCCCCCTTGGGGGCGGAAACTATGGCTACACCTTC
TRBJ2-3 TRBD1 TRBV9 CASSVRDSRSDTQYF TGTGCCAGCAGCGTTAGGGACAGTCGATCAGATACGCAGTATTTT
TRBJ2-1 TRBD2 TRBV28 CASSPSSGGANEQFF TGTGCCAGCAGCCCCTCGTCGGGAGGGGCGAATGAGCAGTTCTTC
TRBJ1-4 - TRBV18 CASSPGLEEKLFF TGTGCCAGCTCACCAGGGTTGGAGGAAAAACTGTTTTTT
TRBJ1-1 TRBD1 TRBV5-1 CASSLRGQGTTEAFF TGCGCCAGCAGCTTGCGCGGACAGGGGACCACTGAAGCTTTCTTT
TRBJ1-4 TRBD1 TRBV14 CASSVQGLATNEKLFF TGTGCCAGCAGCGTACAGGGGCTCGCAACTAATGAAAAACTGTTTTTT
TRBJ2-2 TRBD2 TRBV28 CASRTSVPGTGELFF TGTGCCAGCAGAACTAGCGTTCCGGGCACCGGGGAGCTGTTTTTT
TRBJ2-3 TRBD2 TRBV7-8 CASTKGAGGGDTQYF TGTGCCAGCACAAAGGGAGCGGGAGGTGGAGATACGCAGTATTTT
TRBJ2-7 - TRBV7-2 CASSLGAGSGEQYF TGTGCCAGCAGCTTAGGAGCAGGGTCAGGCGAGCAGTACTTC
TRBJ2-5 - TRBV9 CASGSGGLAGETQYF TGTGCCAGCGGAAGTGGGGGACTGGCAGGGGAGACCCAGTACTTC
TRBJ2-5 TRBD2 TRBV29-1 CSVEWFSGSQETQYF TGCAGCGTTGAATGGTTTAGCGGGAGCCAAGAGACCCAGTACTTC
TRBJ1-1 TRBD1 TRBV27 CASRKQGARSTEAFF TGTGCCAGCAGGAAACAGGGGGCGCGGAGCACTGAAGCTTTCTTT
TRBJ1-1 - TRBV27 CASSRSSLNTEAFF TGTGCCAGCAGCCGATCTAGCCTCAACACTGAAGCTTTCTTT
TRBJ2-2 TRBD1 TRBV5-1 CASSRTGLTYTGELFF TGCGCCAGCAGCCGGACAGGGCTTACCTACACCGGGGAGCTGTTTTTT
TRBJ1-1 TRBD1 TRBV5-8 CASRITGAGTEAFF TGTGCCAGCAGGATCACAGGGGCTGGTACTGAAGCTTTCTTT